What follows are 17 T cell receptor beta chains derived from one specimen sequenced in a study of graft-versus-host responses after intestinal transplantation. Produced via immunoSEQ multiplex PCR; TCRdb's table is partial and in-frame only. In the table there are tens of thousands of clones, 90% of which are singletons. These receptors have no identified antigens. The source was unstimulated CD8+ T cells sorted from spleen or lymph node cells, collected before transplant. The receptors here all came from a human donor who was the organ donor for an intestinal transplant.

The chain combines TRBV15 with TRBJ2-5; possible D gene TRBD1, 5 bases. The CDR3 consists of 12 residues. From germline, CDR1 is LNHNV and CDR2 YYDKDF (reference sequence). Trimming took off 2 bases at V and 7 bases at J, with 8 bases between the two ends. CDR3 residues: CATSRITGTQYF. The CDR3 bases are TGTGCCACCAGCAGAATAACAGGGACCCAGTACTTC.

The chain employs TRBV6-1 and TRBJ2-1; TRBD2 might be the D (7 bases). CDR1 and CDR2 (germline): MNHNS, SASEGT. Trimming left V 4 bases short and J 5 bases short, with 24 bases between. The CDR3 contains 18 residues. The CDR3 loop reads CASSGGGQGTLYDNEQFF. The CDR3 DNA is TGTGCCAGCAGTGGGGGGGGTCAGGGGACTCTCTACGACAATGAGCAGTTCTTC.

This clone occurred once. The chain is built from TRBV5-6 and TRBJ1-1; possibly TRBD1 for D (6 bases). The CDR3 length is 15 residues. The germline V and J ends were trimmed by 4 bases and 1 base, with 14 bases remaining between them. CDR1 and CDR2 from the germline V gene are SGHDT and YYEEEE. The CDR3, as DNA: TGTGCCAGCAGCGCCTTCGGACAGCGGAACACTGAAGCTTTCTTT. It codes for CASSAFGQRNTEAFF.

This clone was found a few times. V is TRBV5-5 and J is TRBJ1-2; TRBD1 matches 8 bases. The CDR3 loop spans 15 amino acids. J lost 5 bases, V lost 0 bases, and 6 bases had no gene match. The germline CDR1 and CDR2 sequences are SGHKS and YYEKEE (reference sequence). The CDR3 spells CASSLGGQVQYGYTF. CDR3 DNA: TGTGCCAGCAGCTTGGGGGGACAGGTCCAATATGGCTACACCTTC.

V is TRBV18 and J is TRBJ2-5; 9 nucleotides match TRBD2. With V trimmed by 2 bases and J by 5 bases, 6 bases remained unmatched. The germline V gene has CDR1 KGHSH and CDR2 LQKENI. The CDR3 is 15 residues long. The CDR3 DNA follows: TGTGCCAGCTCACCAGGACTAGCGATGGGTGAGACCCAGTACTTC. Its translation: CASSPGLAMGETQYF.

The rearrangement joins TRBV25-1 to TRBJ1-6; D unclear. V lost 3 bases and J lost 7, with 4 bases in between. There are 12 residues in the CDR3. Germline V gene data show CDR1 as MGHDK and CDR2 as SYGVNS. The CDR3: CASSDVNSPLHF. As DNA, the CDR3 is TGTGCCAGCAGTGACGTAAATTCACCCCTCCACTTT.

The chain couples TRBV2 to TRBJ2-5, with 8 bases matching TRBD2. CDR1 and CDR2 (germline): SNHLY, FYNNEI. The CDR3 is made up of 16 amino acids. J gave up 5 bases and V 1 base, and 9 bases lay outside the gene matches. This CDR3 is CASSEGWPSGQETQYF. The CDR3 DNA reads TGTGCCAGCAGTGAAGGGTGGCCTAGCGGGCAGGAGACCCAGTACTTC.

This sequence joins TRBV28 and TRBJ2-1, with a possible D match to TRBD1 (6 bases). CDR1 MDHEN and CDR2 SYDVKM come from the germline V gene. Trimming cost V 3 bases and J 5 bases, with 8 bases left between them. The CDR3 has 13 amino acids. The CDR3 coding sequence is TGTGCCAGCAGTTTGGACAGAGACAATGAGCAGTTCTTC. Translated, it gives CASSLDRDNEQFF.

The chain is built from TRBV28 and TRBJ1-4; D uncertain. The germline V gene has CDR1 MDHEN and CDR2 SYDVKM. Between the trimmed V and J ends, which lost 2 bases and 7 bases, there was a span of 11 bases. The CDR3 contains 14 residues. CDR3 loop: CASSLIGSSEKLFF. The CDR3 DNA follows: TGTGCCAGCAGTTTAATCGGATCTAGTGAAAAACTGTTTTTT.

The chain couples TRBV6-1 to TRBJ1-2; maybe TRBD1 (6 bases). The ends were cut back, 3 bases at V and 5 bases at J, with 16 bases in the middle. The CDR3 consists of 15 residues. The V gene's germline CDR1 is MNHNS and CDR2 SASEGT. The CDR3 sequence: CASSDTWEGDYGYTF. CDR3 DNA sequence: TGTGCCAGCAGTGATACATGGGAGGGGGATTATGGCTACACCTTC.

The V and J genes are TRBV27 and TRBJ2-1, with 8 bases aligning to TRBD1. The trim removed 0 bases at V and 3 bases at J, leaving 7 bases unmatched. The CDR3 spans 17 residues. Germline-derived CDR1 and CDR2 are MNHEY and SMNVEV (reference sequence). CDR3 DNA sequence: TGTGCCAGCAGTTTATCACACCGGGACAGGAACTACAATGAGCAGTTCTTC. Translation: CASSLSHRDRNYNEQFF.

V and J are TRBV7-9 and TRBJ1-2, with a possible D match to TRBD1 (6 bases). Germline V gene data show CDR1 as SEHNR and CDR2 as FQNEAQ (reference sequence). The CDR3 runs 15 residues. The V end was cut by 5 bases, the J end by 1 base, with 14 bases between. As DNA, the CDR3 is TGTGCCAGCAGCCAAGACAGGATTCTTAACTATGGCTACACCTTC. This encodes CASSQDRILNYGYTF.

The chain is built from TRBV5-4 and TRBJ1-1; weak D call: TRBD1 (5 bases). CDR1 is SGHNT and CDR2 is YYREEE in the germline V gene (reference sequence). The CDR3 spans 16 residues. V shed 0 bases and J shed 1 base, with 13 bases lying between them. The CDR3 bases are TGTGCCAGCAGCTTGGTGTCGAGCGGGACGAACACTGAAGCTTTCTTT. Protein sequence: CASSLVSSGTNTEAFF.

The J gene is TRBJ2-2, the V gene TRBV6-4, with 7 bases matching TRBD1. CDR1 and CDR2 (germline): MRHNA, SNTAGT. V trimming: 3 bases; J trimming: 3 bases; junction bases outside the gene matches: 4. This CDR3 has 15 residues. The CDR3: CASSEGQGDTGELFF. Here the CDR3 DNA reads TGTGCCAGCAGTGAAGGCCAGGGGGACACCGGGGAGCTGTTTTTT.

The gene calls are TRBV15 and TRBJ2-5, with TRBD2 identical over 8 bases. The CDR3 length is 15 residues. With V trimmed by 4 bases and J by 0 bases, 4 bases remained unmatched. The germline CDR1 and CDR2 sequences are LNHNV and YYDKDF (reference sequence). CDR3 bases: TGTGCCACCAGCACCACCGGGGGGGACCAAGAGACCCAGTACTTC. As protein: CATSTTGGDQETQYF.

This clone was found once. The V gene is TRBV19, the J gene TRBJ1-2, with TRBD1 matching 8 bases. This CDR3 contains 16 residues. Looked up from germline, CDR1 is LNHDA and CDR2 is SQIVND (reference sequence). With 5 bases clipped from V and 4 bases from J, the junction kept 12 bases outside the gene matches. The CDR3 region is CASSPLGTGGGYGYTF. The CDR3 DNA reads TGTGCCAGTAGTCCCCTCGGGACAGGCGGCGGCTATGGCTACACCTTC.

V gene TRBV6-5 combines with J gene TRBJ2-5, with 11 positions matching TRBD2. Trimming cost V 5 bases and J 2 bases; bases outside gene matches: 4. The CDR3 loop spans 15 amino acids. Germline CDR1 MNHEY, CDR2 SVGAGI. Written as DNA, the CDR3 is TGTGCCAGCAGTCCTAGCGGGGGGAATCAAGAGACCCAGTACTTC. Translating it yields CASSPSGGNQETQYF.